This T cell receptor beta chain stems from a study of cytomegalovirus exposure and HLA in healthy donors. The study's findings and limits: The classifier reportedly diagnosed cytomegalovirus status with high specificity and sensitivity. In vitro assays verified that a few CMV-associated chains recognized CMV antigens specifically. As a later analysis showed, a missense DCLRE1C variant was linked to trimming of TCR beta V- and J-genes.

Germline V gives CDR1 LNHDA, CDR2 SQIVND (reference sequence). This CDR3 region has 16 residues. The trim removed 3 bases at V and 0 bases at J, leaving 8 bases unmatched. About this clone: Antigen specificity is unknown.

Vbeta (60) and Jbeta (13) primers were used in the PCR. TCRdb's table, derived via immunoSEQ multiplex PCR, lists solely in-frame clones and lacks some. The sample includes roughly 120,000 clones, roughly 76% of them seen just once. The chain links TRBV19 to TRBJ2-7; 7 nucleotides line up with TRBD2. The sample comprised PBMCs. The receptor comes from a woman in her fifties or sixties in good health and CMV-seropositive. The DNA for the CDR3 is TGTGCCAGTAGTATCCACTGGGGGGGAAACTCCTACGAGCAGTACTTC. Translated, it gives CASSIHWGGNSYEQYF.